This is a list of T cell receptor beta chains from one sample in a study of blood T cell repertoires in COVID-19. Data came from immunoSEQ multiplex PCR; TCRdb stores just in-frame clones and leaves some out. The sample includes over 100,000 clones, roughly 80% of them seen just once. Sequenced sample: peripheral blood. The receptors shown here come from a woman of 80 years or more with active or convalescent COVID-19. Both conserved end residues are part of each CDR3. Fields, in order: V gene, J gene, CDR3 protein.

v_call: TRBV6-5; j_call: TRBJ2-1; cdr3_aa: CASSFPGQGKNEQFF
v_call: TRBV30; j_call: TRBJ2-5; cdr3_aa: CAWSGWRGAEETQYF
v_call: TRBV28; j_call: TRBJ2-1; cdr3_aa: CAAGLAGAGREQFF
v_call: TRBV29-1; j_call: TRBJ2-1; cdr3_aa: CSVVESGGSSYNEQFF
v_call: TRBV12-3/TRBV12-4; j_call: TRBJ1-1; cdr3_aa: CASLGGGNTEAFF
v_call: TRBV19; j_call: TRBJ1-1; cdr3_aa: CASSIGQGYTEAFF
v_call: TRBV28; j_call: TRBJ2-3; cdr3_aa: CASTPGGTPRETDTQYF
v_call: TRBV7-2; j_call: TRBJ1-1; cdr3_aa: CASSPLQGNTEAFF
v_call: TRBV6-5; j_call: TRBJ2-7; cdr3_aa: CASSYSPSGSGEQYF
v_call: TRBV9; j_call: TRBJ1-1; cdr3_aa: CASSAHRDTPAFF
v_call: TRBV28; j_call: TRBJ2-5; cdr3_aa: CASSRSGSRGETQYF
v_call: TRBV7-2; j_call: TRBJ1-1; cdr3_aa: CASSSQGGNTEAFF
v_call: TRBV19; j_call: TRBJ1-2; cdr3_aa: CASSIIGPRNGYTF
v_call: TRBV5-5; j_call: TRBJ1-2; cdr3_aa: CASSRGQGATDYGYTF
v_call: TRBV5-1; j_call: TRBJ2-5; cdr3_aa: CASSLGQIRETQYF
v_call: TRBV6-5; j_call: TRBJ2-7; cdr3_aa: CASSRTSRYEQYF
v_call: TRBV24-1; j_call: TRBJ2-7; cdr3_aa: CATSDFGTGGHRSYEQYF
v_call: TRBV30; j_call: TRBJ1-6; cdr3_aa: CAWSPRTGNNSPLHF
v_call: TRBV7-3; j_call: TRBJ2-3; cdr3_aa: CASSLMTSGSGDTQYF
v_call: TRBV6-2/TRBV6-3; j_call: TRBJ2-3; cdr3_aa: CASSYSGGVDTQYF
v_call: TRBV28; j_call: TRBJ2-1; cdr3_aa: CASSLGTSVYNEQFF
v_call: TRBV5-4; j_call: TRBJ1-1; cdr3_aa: CASSWDRNTEAFF
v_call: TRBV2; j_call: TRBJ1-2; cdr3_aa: CASSPRQGGGYTF
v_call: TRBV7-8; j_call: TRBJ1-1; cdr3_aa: CASSLRTGGNTEAFF